A single sample is the source of the 18 T cell receptor beta chains below, sequenced in a study of OX40 agonist ivuxolimab in advanced cancers. Assay used: immunoSEQ multiplex PCR; TCRdb lists only in-frame clones, some missing. The sample yields about 80,000 clones, 70% to 90% seen once. The sample was CD4+ or CD8+ T cells sorted from blood, taken in a trial of the OX40 agonist ivuxolimab. These receptor sequences come from an adult with an advanced solid tumor such as melanoma, head and neck, liver or kidney cancer.

The chain combines TRBV7-2 with TRBJ2-7; TRBD1 might be the D (6 bases). V lost 5 bases and J lost 2, with 10 bases in between. This CDR3 comprises 13 residues. CDR1 is SGHTA, CDR2 FQGNSA, per germline. CDR3 protein: CASSRDTAYEQYF. The CDR3 coding sequence is TGTGCCAGCAGCCGGGACACTGCCTACGAGCAGTACTTC.

The DNA for the CDR3 is TGTGCCAGCAGTGACTCGAGGGTTGGCTACACCTTC. It yields the protein CASSDSRVGYTF. The gene calls are TRBV6-4 and TRBJ1-2; D not certain. The CDR3 length is 12 residues. The V end was cut by 0 bases, the J end by 7 bases, with 6 bases between. Looked up from germline, CDR1 is MRHNA and CDR2 is SNTAGT.

The J gene is TRBJ2-3, the V gene TRBV13; TRBD2 matches at 14 bases. This CDR3 spans 21 amino acids. The germline gives CDR1 PRHDT, CDR2 FYEKMQ (reference sequence). After removal of 3 bases from V and 0 bases from J, the junction contained 14 bases not matched to a gene. DNA of the CDR3: TGTGCCAGCAGCTTTACCTTATCCGGGACTAGCGGGGGCCTTAGCACAGATACGCAGTATTTT. It specifies CASSFTLSGTSGGLSTDTQYF.

The CDR3 is CASSRLRAGHYEQYF. The CDR3 region has the DNA TGTGCCAGCAGCCGGCTCCGCGCGGGCCACTACGAGCAGTACTTC. This sequence joins TRBV5-6 and TRBJ2-7; the D gene is possibly TRBD2 (5 bases). The CDR3 consists of 15 residues. From germline, CDR1 is SGHDT and CDR2 YYEEEE. V lost 4 bases and J lost 3, with 17 bases in between.

The V and J genes are TRBV6-1 and TRBJ2-7, with 14 positions matching TRBD2. V lost 4 bases and J lost 10; bases outside the gene matches: 6. The CDR3 spans 14 residues. Germline CDR1 is MNHNS and CDR2 is SASEGT. Here the CDR3 reads CASSVSGLAGVQYF. CDR3 nucleotide sequence: TGTGCCAGCAGTGTCTCGGGACTAGCGGGAGTACAGTACTTC.

The count of this clone is one. The rearrangement joins TRBV19 to TRBJ2-1, with D perhaps matching TRBD1 (6 bases). Germline CDR1 LNHDA, CDR2 SQIVND (reference sequence). The CDR3 extends over 13 amino acids. Trimming took off 4 bases at V and 9 bases at J, with 13 bases between the two ends. The CDR3 is CASSTGQYGEQFF. Here the CDR3 DNA reads TGTGCCAGTAGTACCGGACAGTACGGTGAGCAGTTCTTC.

The CDR3, as DNA: TGCGCCAGCAGCTTGGAAACGGGAGGGATCTATGAGCAGTTCTTC. Its protein is CASSLETGGIYEQFF. The chain links TRBV5-1 to TRBJ2-1; 8 bases agree with TRBD2. The CDR3 loop spans 15 amino acids. V lost 0 bases, J lost 8 bases, and 7 bases stayed unmatched. The germline gives CDR1 SGHRS, CDR2 YFSETQ.

The chain combines TRBV27 with TRBJ2-7; the D gene could be TRBD1 or TRBD2 (5 bases each). Between the trimmed V and J ends, which lost 5 bases and 2 bases, there was a span of 10 bases. The CDR3 loop spans 13 amino acids. Germline CDR1 MNHEY, CDR2 SMNVEV (reference sequence). The CDR3 protein is CASSKGPPYEQYF. Written as DNA, the CDR3 is TGTGCCAGCAGTAAGGGACCCCCCTACGAGCAGTACTTC.

This clone came up once. This chain links TRBV7-2 with TRBJ2-1; 10 bases match TRBD2. The CDR3 length is 16 residues. J was trimmed by 11 bases and V by 5 bases; bases with no gene match: 15. Germline V lookup: CDR1 SGHTA, CDR2 FQGNSA. The DNA for the CDR3 is TGTGCCAGCAGCCCGGGACTAGCGACTGGGGCGGGTAAGCAGTTCTTC. This codes for CASSPGLATGAGKQFF. Using reference TRBV7-2 and TRBJ2-1 for the parts outside the CDR3, the full variable domain is GAGVSQSPSNKVTEKGKDVELRCDPISGHTALYWYRQSLGQGLEFLIYFQGNSAPDKSGLPSDRFSAERTGGSVSTLTIQRTQQEDSAVYLCASSPGLATGAGKQFFGPGTRLTVL.

The chain carries TRBV4-1 and TRBJ1-2; possible D gene TRBD1, 6 bases. The CDR3 contains 16 residues. The germline V and J ends were trimmed by 0 bases and 0 bases, with 11 bases remaining between them. From germline, CDR1 is MGHRA and CDR2 YSYEKL. CDR3 DNA sequence: TGCGCCAGCAGCCAAGAAGGGGGACCTACTAACTATGGCTACACCTTC. This sequence encodes CASSQEGGPTNYGYTF.

The V and J genes are TRBV27 and TRBJ2-6; 8 bases line up with TRBD1. Germline V gene data show CDR1 as MNHEY and CDR2 as SMNVEV (reference sequence). This CDR3 is 16 amino acids long. V was pared by 6 bases and J by 4 bases, with 8 bases of the junction left unmatched. The CDR3 is CASSLRTGTGANVLTF. In DNA, the CDR3 is TGTGCCAGCAGCCTTCGGACAGGGACCGGGGCCAACGTCCTGACTTTC.

As DNA, the CDR3 is TGTGCCAGCAGTGGTAGCGGGGGGCTTAACACCGGGGAGCTGTTTTTT. It is translated as CASSGSGGLNTGELFF. The chain carries TRBV27 and TRBJ2-2, with 10 bases identical to TRBD2. The V gene end was trimmed by 5 bases and the J gene end by 2 bases; junction bases not matched to a gene: 5. This CDR3 spans 16 amino acids. Germline loops: CDR1 MNHEY, CDR2 SMNVEV (reference sequence).

This sequence joins TRBV19 and TRBJ2-5, with D perhaps TRBD2 (6 bases). The closer fit of TRBJ2-7 to the DNA end suggests the J call may be wrong. Germline V gene sequence: CDR1 LNHDA, CDR2 SQIVND (reference sequence). There are 14 residues in the CDR3. DNA for the CDR3: TGTGCCAGTAGTATAGTCGGGGGCTCCTACGAGCAGTACTTC. Translating it yields CASSIVGGSYEQYF.

This chain links TRBV5-1 with TRBJ2-7, with TRBD2 identical over 11 bases. The V gene's germline CDR1 is SGHRS and CDR2 YFSETQ. This CDR3 has 15 amino acids. The V gene end was trimmed by 0 bases and the J gene end by 2 bases; junction bases not matched to a gene: 1. CDR3 residues: CASSLETSGAYEQYF. As DNA, the CDR3 is TGCGCCAGCAGCTTGGAGACTAGCGGGGCCTACGAGCAGTACTTC.

This sequence joins TRBV9 and TRBJ2-2; 9 bases agree with TRBD2. Trimming at V came to 3 bases and at J to 1 base, leaving 7 bases not matched to a gene. This CDR3 is built from 17 residues. Germline V CDR1 and CDR2: SGDLS, YYNGEE. In nucleotides, the CDR3 is TGTGCCAGCAGCGGGTCTAGCGGGGCCAAGAACACCGGGGAGCTGTTTTTT. This sequence encodes CASSGSSGAKNTGELFF.

This chain connects TRBV5-6 to TRBJ1-1, with 10 positions matching TRBD1. Losses at the gene ends were 3 bases for V and 2 bases for J; bases not matched to a gene: 4. The CDR3 consists of 15 residues. Germline V gene lookup returns CDR1 SGHDT and CDR2 YYEEEE. As DNA, the CDR3 is TGTGCCAGCAGCTACCGACAGGGGGCTAACACTGAAGCTTTCTTT. Translation gives CASSYRQGANTEAFF.

This rearrangement joins TRBV10-2 to TRBJ2-3, with 9 nucleotides matching TRBD2. From germline, CDR1 is WSHSY and CDR2 SAAADI. J lost 10 bases, V lost 6 bases, and 14 bases had no gene match. The CDR3 is made up of 15 amino acids. This CDR3 reads CASRFPGTSSVPQYF. The CDR3 bases are TGCGCCAGCAGGTTCCCCGGGACTAGCAGCGTCCCGCAGTATTTT.

V and J are TRBV5-6 and TRBJ2-3; 13 nucleotides line up with TRBD2. The CDR3 consists of 18 residues. V was clipped by 3 bases and J by 1 base; unmatched bases: 8. In germline, CDR1 is SGHDT, CDR2 YYEEEE. The CDR3 DNA reads TGTGCCAGCAGCTCAATGACCGGGACTAGCGGGGGCACAGATACGCAGTATTTT. It yields the protein CASSSMTGTSGGTDTQYF.